This T cell receptor (beta chain) was obtained from a study of long-term antiretroviral therapy in people with HIV. Points from the study as a whole: Information on adherence to ART, viral resistance or therapy changes was unavailable. Sampling of blood ran from the mid-2000s to the late 2010s, and older ART regimens were possibly in use. Post-ART diversity increased but stayed below transplant donor controls. Compared with controls, HIV repertoires showed narrower CDR3 length ranges.

Survey level was the resolution at which the v3.0 immunoSEQ assay ran. Measured with immunoSEQ multiplex PCR; TCRdb has only the in-frame clones, and not every one. The sample lists approximately 23,000 clones; 84% were seen once. Concerning this clone itself: Antigen specificity is unknown.

Trimming left V 3 bases short and J 5 bases short, with 10 bases between. CDR1 MDHEN and CDR2 SYDVKM come from the germline V gene. The CDR3 is made up of 13 amino acids. The receptor was derived from a man aged 25-40 years with HIV. V gene TRBV28 combines with J gene TRBJ2-5; D is uncertain. This specimen was unsorted PBMCs, taken around 6 years after starting antiretroviral therapy. The CDR3 bases are TGTGCCAGCAGTTTGGTAGGATTGGAGACCCAGTACTTC. It codes for CASSLVGLETQYF. The full variable domain, with the rest looked up from reference TRBV28 and TRBJ2-5, is DVKVTQSSRYLVKRTGEKVFLECVQDMDHENMFWYRQDPGLGLRLIYFSYDVKMKEKGDIPEGYSVSREKKERFSLILESASTNQTSMYLCASSLVGLETQYFGPGTRLLVL.